What follows are 10 T cell receptor beta chains derived from one specimen sequenced in a study of cytomegalovirus exposure and HLA in healthy donors. The study ran its PCR with 60 Vbeta and 13 Jbeta primers. TCRdb's copy holds only in-frame clones and misses some; the assay was immunoSEQ multiplex PCR. The table lists approximately 190,000 clones, roughly nine tenths of them singletons. The specimen was PBMCs. These receptors were collected from a boy aged 2 to 9 in good health and CMV-seronegative.

The rearrangement uses TRBV2 and TRBJ2-1; 11 positions agree with TRBD2. Trimming removed 1 base from V and 2 bases from J; junction bases left unmatched: 4. CDR1 and CDR2 from the germline V gene are SNHLY and FYNNEI. The CDR3 totals 17 residues. CDR3 protein: CASSEVEGLAAYNEQFF. CDR3 nucleotide sequence: TGTGCCAGCAGTGAAGTGGAGGGACTAGCGGCCTACAATGAGCAGTTCTTC. Full variable domain (missing parts from reference TRBV2 and TRBJ2-1): EPEVTQTPSHQVTQMGQEVILRCVPISNHLYFYWYRQILGQKVEFLVSFYNNEISEKSEIFDDQFSVERPDGSNFTLKIRSTKLEDSAMYFCASSEVEGLAAYNEQFFGPGTRLTVL.

The chain carries TRBV15 and TRBJ2-5, with 8 bases identical to TRBD2. V lost 0 bases, J lost 5 bases, and 8 bases stayed unmatched. Germline CDR1 reads LNHNV; CDR2 reads YYDKDF (reference sequence). CDR3 length equals 16 residues. CDR3: CATSREPGLGVETQYF. In DNA, the CDR3 is TGTGCCACCAGCAGAGAACCGGGACTAGGTGTGGAGACCCAGTACTTC.

This rearrangement joins TRBV5-1 to TRBJ2-1; TRBD2 agrees at 12 bases. The CDR3 covers 16 residues. CDR1 SGHRS and CDR2 YFSETQ come from the germline V gene. V lost 4 bases, J lost 4 bases, and 6 bases stayed unmatched. The CDR3, as DNA: TGCGCCAGCAGCAAAGGACTAGCGGGGTCGTACAATGAGCAGTTCTTC. It codes for CASSKGLAGSYNEQFF.

This clone was seen a single time. This sequence joins TRBV7-6 and TRBJ2-3, with TRBD2 as a possible D gene (6 bases). V was pared by 4 bases and J by 3 bases, with 14 bases between. The CDR3 spans 15 residues. CDR1 and CDR2 (germline): SGHVS, FNYEAQ. CDR3 loop: CASSSTGAGTDTQYF. In nucleotides, the CDR3 is TGTGCCAGCAGCTCAACTGGCGCGGGAACAGATACGCAGTATTTT.

This clone has just one count. V usage is TRBV28 and J usage is TRBJ1-3; tentative D call: TRBD1 (5 bases). The CDR3 spans 18 residues. CDR1 is MDHEN, CDR2 SYDVKM, per germline. Trimming took 1 base from V and 3 from J, leaving 19 bases between them. The CDR3 DNA follows: TGTGCCAGCAGTTTATCGGCAGGGCGGTTAGGTATTGGAAACACCATATATTTT. The encoded protein is CASSLSAGRLGIGNTIYF.

The rearrangement links TRBV6-5 to TRBJ1-3, with 7 nucleotides matching TRBD1. The germline CDR1 and CDR2 sequences are MNHEY and SVGAGI. V shed 6 bases, J shed 5 bases, and the junction held 7 bases outside the gene matches. The CDR3 runs to 14 residues. CDR3: CASRGDRVRNTIYF. CDR3 DNA sequence: TGTGCCAGCAGGGGAGACAGGGTTAGAAACACCATATATTTT.

This clone was picked up one time. The CDR3 DNA reads as TGTGCCAGTGGAGCGGCGTGGGAGACCCAGTACTTC. Its translation: CASGAAWETQYF. The V and J genes are TRBV19 and TRBJ2-5; weak D call: TRBD2 (5 bases). Germline V gene data show CDR1 as LNHDA and CDR2 as SQIVND (reference sequence). Between the trimmed V and J ends, which lost 8 bases and 5 bases, there was a span of 12 bases. This CDR3 contains 12 residues. Complete variable domain (other parts from reference TRBV19 and TRBJ2-5): DGGITQSPKYLFRKEGQNVTLSCEQNLNHDAMYWYRQDPGQGLRLIYYSQIVNDFQKGDIAEGYSVSREKKESFPLTVTSAQKNPTAFYLCASGAAWETQYFGPGTRLLVL.

This clone was seen a few times. The rearrangement links TRBV4-1 to TRBJ2-6; 8 bases are a match to TRBD2. This CDR3 comprises 19 residues. After removal of 0 bases from V and 0 bases from J, the junction contained 7 bases not matched to a gene. Germline V gene data show CDR1 as MGHRA and CDR2 as YSYEKL. The CDR3 sequence is CASSQDPPGGLSGANVLTF. DNA of the CDR3: TGCGCCAGCAGCCAAGATCCCCCGGGGGGGCTCTCTGGGGCCAACGTCCTGACTTTC.

V gene TRBV27 combines with J gene TRBJ1-1; no definite D call. Germline V gene sequence: CDR1 MNHEY, CDR2 SMNVEV (reference sequence). The CDR3 sequence is 14 residues long. The germline V and J ends were trimmed by 3 bases and 5 bases, with 13 bases remaining between them. Here the CDR3 reads CASSLYTPGTEAFF. The CDR3 nucleotides are TGTGCCAGCAGTTTGTACACCCCGGGGACTGAAGCTTTCTTT.

This clone was seen a few times. The J gene is TRBJ1-1, the V gene TRBV6-5, with 7 bases that match TRBD1. The length of the CDR3 is 13 residues. The germline CDR1 and CDR2 sequences are MNHEY and SVGAGI. V gave up 5 bases and J gave up 5 bases; unmatched junction bases: 5. The CDR3 coding sequence is TGTGCCAGCAGTCGACGACAGGGAACTGAAGCTTTCTTT. Its translation is CASSRRQGTEAFF.